This TCR beta chain was captured by sequencing in a study of control samples from healthy donors and cancer patients. Between the trimmed V and J ends, which lost 2 bases and 7 bases, there was a span of 6 bases. The CDR3 sequence is 13 residues long. From germline, CDR1 is KGHSH and CDR2 LQKENI. Using immunoSEQ multiplex PCR, the repertoire was profiled, and TCRdb retains in-frame clones only, with some absent. Among 100,000 to 150,000 clones listed, around 90% were seen once. The clonotype was recovered from a man younger than 35 in good health. The sample taken for sequencing was blood. The rearrangement joins TRBV18 to TRBJ1-6; no clear D. CDR3 protein: CASSPGLNSPLHF. CDR3 nucleotides: TGTGCCAGCTCACCAGGTTTGAATTCACCCCTCCACTTT.